Presented here are 32 T cell receptor beta chains from one specimen sequenced in a study of blood T cell repertoires in COVID-19. Method: immunoSEQ multiplex PCR; TCRdb's copy keeps in-frame clones and lacks some. This table has roughly 300,000 clones, 85% to 90% appearing once. Specimen: PBMCs or T cells enriched from blood (not recorded which). All receptors derive from a man between 25 and 39 years old who had recovered from COVID-19.

The rearrangement joins TRBV4-1 to TRBJ2-1, with 8 bases aligning to TRBD1. J was trimmed by 8 bases and V by 4 bases; bases with no gene match: 10. Germline assignment: CDR1 MGHRA and CDR2 YSYEKL. The CDR3 has 15 residues. The CDR3 spells CASSLAGQGGDEQFF. The CDR3, as DNA: TGCGCCAGCAGCCTGGCCGGACAGGGTGGGGATGAGCAGTTCTTC.

The chain uses TRBV6-4 and TRBJ1-1; D remains ambiguous. The CDR3 sequence is 15 residues long. The V and J ends lost 0 bases and 1 base respectively, with 9 bases between them. Germline lookup yields CDR1 MRHNA and CDR2 SNTAGT. The CDR3 DNA is TGTGCCAGCAGTGACTCGGCCAAAGAGAACACTGAAGCTTTCTTT. Protein sequence: CASSDSAKENTEAFF.

The chain combines TRBV7-2 with TRBJ1-6, with 7 bases aligning to TRBD1. The trim removed 0 bases at V and 7 bases at J, leaving 9 bases unmatched. Germline assignment: CDR1 SGHTA and CDR2 FQGNSA. The CDR3 sequence is 17 residues long. CDR3 in DNA: TGTGCCAGCAGCTTAGCTAGGGGACAGTTCGGAAATTCACCCCTCCACTTT. As protein: CASSLARGQFGNSPLHF.

The V call is TRBV27, the J call TRBJ2-7, with D perhaps TRBD2 (7 bases). V was trimmed by 6 bases and J by 6 bases, leaving 18 bases between them. This CDR3 comprises 14 residues. Germline CDR1 reads MNHEY; CDR2 reads SMNVEV (reference sequence). The CDR3 bases are TGTGCCAGCAGGTGGACAGCGGGATTCCGCGAGCAGTACTTC. As protein: CASRWTAGFREQYF.

The chain employs TRBV7-9 and TRBJ1-2; D remains unclear. The CDR3 length is 12 residues. Germline loops: CDR1 SEHNR, CDR2 FQNEAQ (reference sequence). With 1 base removed from V and 7 bases from J, the gap between germline ends came to 7 bases. The CDR3 spells CASSLESVGYTF. The CDR3 DNA reads TGTGCCAGCAGCTTAGAGAGTGTTGGCTACACCTTC.

This clone has more than one count but fewer than ten. The rearrangement uses TRBV11-2 and TRBJ2-7, with TRBD2 identical over 8 bases. The CDR3 runs 17 residues. The germline CDR1 and CDR2 sequences are SGHAT and FQNNGV. After removal of 2 bases from V and 0 bases from J, the junction contained 9 bases not matched to a gene. In DNA, the CDR3 is TGTGCCAGCAGCTTAACGGCTAGCGGGTCTAGCTCCTACGAGCAGTACTTC. Its protein product is CASSLTASGSSSYEQYF.

The chain has TRBV15 and TRBJ1-1; D not resolved. The CDR3 sequence is 12 residues long. V lost 0 bases and J lost 5, with 4 bases in between. Germline CDR1 is LNHNV and CDR2 is YYDKDF (reference sequence). CDR3 DNA: TGTGCCACCAGCAGAGATCGGACTGAAGCTTTCTTT. Protein: CATSRDRTEAFF.

The chain combines TRBV13 with TRBJ1-1, with no clear D. V gave up 0 bases and J gave up 8 bases, with 13 bases separating them. The length of the CDR3 is 14 residues. Germline CDR1 reads PRHDT; CDR2 reads FYEKMQ (reference sequence). This CDR3 is CASSLGNLGGEAFF. For the CDR3, the DNA is TGTGCCAGCAGCTTAGGGAACCTCGGAGGAGAAGCTTTCTTT.

In its sample, this clone was seen a few times. This sequence joins TRBV9 and TRBJ1-1; D is unresolved. The CDR3 consists of 15 residues. Trimming left V 0 bases short and J 1 base short, with 10 bases between. Germline loops: CDR1 SGDLS, CDR2 YYNGEE. CDR3: CASSVEGGWNTEAFF. CDR3 sequence (DNA): TGTGCCAGCAGCGTAGAGGGAGGGTGGAACACTGAAGCTTTCTTT.

Details on this clone: One end of the junction fails to match germline, which may point to a read error. The chain couples TRBV7-7 to TRBJ2-2, with D possibly being TRBD2 (5 bases). Germline V gives CDR1 SSHAT, CDR2 FNYEAQ (reference sequence). CDR3 length equals 14 residues. CDR3 sequence (DNA): TGTGCTAGCAGCTTAGGACGGGGAACCGGGGAGCTGTTTTTT. Translated: CASSLGRGTGELFF.

This chain joins TRBV5-1 and TRBJ1-1; D unresolved. V lost 1 base and J 1 base, leaving 8 bases between the germline ends. The CDR3 is 14 residues long. Germline values: CDR1 SGHRS, CDR2 YFSETQ. CDR3 sequence: CASSLKVRNTEAFF. Written as DNA, the CDR3 is TGCGCCAGCAGCTTGAAAGTCAGGAACACTGAAGCTTTCTTT.

The V and J genes are TRBV11-3 and TRBJ1-1; tentative D call: TRBD1 (6 bases). V was pared by 2 bases and J by 3 bases, with 19 bases between. Germline V gene sequence: CDR1 SGHNT, CDR2 YENEEA. The CDR3 loop spans 17 amino acids. CDR3 DNA sequence: TGTGCCAGCAGCTTAAATTTGTGGGGGCAGAAGTACACTGAAGCTTTCTTT. It encodes CASSLNLWGQKYTEAFF.

The CDR3 DNA is TGTGCTAGTGCCCGGGACAACTATCAGCCCCAGCATTTT. Translating it yields CASARDNYQPQHF. This rearrangement joins TRBV12-5 to TRBJ1-5; weak D call: TRBD1 (6 bases). There are 13 residues in the CDR3. Per germline, CDR1 LGHNT and CDR2 FRNRAP. Trimming cost V 7 bases and J 5 bases, with 12 bases left between them.

This clone appeared once. CDR3 amino acids: CATSRLAGRDEQFF. The DNA for the CDR3 is TGTGCCACCAGCAGACTAGCGGGCAGGGATGAGCAGTTCTTC. The chain links TRBV15 to TRBJ2-1; 8 bases are a match to TRBD2. Germline V lookup: CDR1 LNHNV, CDR2 YYDKDF (reference sequence). V lost 2 bases to trimming and J lost 8 bases; unmatched junction nucleotides: 5. CDR3 size: 14 residues.

The rearrangement joins TRBV11-3 to TRBJ2-7, with 12 bases lining up with TRBD2. This CDR3 comprises 15 residues. CDR1 SGHNT and CDR2 YENEEA come from the germline V gene. V lost 5 bases, J lost 3 bases, and 5 bases stayed unmatched. CDR3 amino acids: CASSLTSGSFYEQYF. The CDR3 DNA is TGTGCCAGCAGCCTGACTAGCGGGAGTTTCTACGAGCAGTACTTC. The complete variable domain, with remaining parts taken from reference TRBV11-3 and TRBJ2-7, reads EAGVVQSPRYKIIEKKQPVAFWCNPISGHNTLYWYLQNLGQGPELLIRYENEEAVDDSQLPKDRFSAERLKGVDSTLKIQPAELGDSAVYLCASSLTSGSFYEQYFGPGTRLTVT.

There are a few counts of this clone. The chain couples TRBV19 to TRBJ2-3, with 8 bases matching TRBD1. Trimming cost V 5 bases and J 6 bases; bases outside gene matches: 4. CDR1 LNHDA and CDR2 SQIVND come from the germline V gene (reference sequence). This CDR3 has 13 amino acids. CDR3 in DNA: TGTGCCAGTAGTCCCCGGACAGGGGATACGCAGTATTTT. It is translated as CASSPRTGDTQYF.

The genes are TRBV6-5 and TRBJ2-1, with 14 bases fitting TRBD2. The CDR3 contains 15 residues. The germline V gene has CDR1 MNHEY and CDR2 SVGAGI. V dropped 5 bases and J dropped 8; count of bases not matched to a gene: 5. The CDR3 DNA follows: TGTGCCAGCAGTCAGGGACTAGCGGGAGTGGATGAGCAGTTCTTC. It yields the protein CASSQGLAGVDEQFF.

This chain connects TRBV12-3 or TRBV12-4 to TRBJ2-7; 7 bases match TRBD2. The V gene end was trimmed by 8 bases and the J gene end by 3 bases; junction bases not matched to a gene: 4. The CDR3 is 12 residues long. The CDR3 coding sequence is TGTGCCAGCGGGACTACCAACTACGAGCAGTACTTC. This encodes CASGTTNYEQYF.

The chain combines TRBV18 with TRBJ2-3; 7 bases agree with TRBD1. V was clipped by 3 bases and J by 4 bases; unmatched bases: 10. Per germline, CDR1 KGHSH and CDR2 LQKENI. This CDR3 spans 16 amino acids. The CDR3 nucleotides are TGTGCCAGCTCACCTCAAAGACAGGGCGTAGCAGATACGCAGTATTTT. It specifies CASSPQRQGVADTQYF.

This sequence joins TRBV5-1 and TRBJ2-5, with 11 bases matching TRBD1. Germline CDR1 is SGHRS and CDR2 is YFSETQ. The V segment lost 2 bases and the J segment 4 bases; nucleotides outside the gene matches: 4. This CDR3 contains 15 residues. This CDR3 is CASSFRTGGGETQYF. In DNA form, the CDR3 reads TGCGCCAGCAGCTTTAGGACAGGGGGCGGAGAGACCCAGTACTTC. Variable domain in full (rest from reference TRBV5-1 and TRBJ2-5): KAGVTQTPRYLIKTRGQQVTLSCSPISGHRSVSWYQQTPGQGLQFLFEYFSETQRNKGNFPGRFSGRQFSNSRSEMNVSTLELGDSALYLCASSFRTGGGETQYFGPGTRLLVL.

The chain links TRBV20-1 to TRBJ2-7; TRBD1 is a possible D gene (6 bases). The CDR3 is 15 residues long. Germline loops: CDR1 DFQATT, CDR2 SNEGSKA (reference sequence). V was trimmed by 3 bases and J by 4 bases, leaving 19 bases between them. The CDR3 DNA reads as TGCAGTGCTAGTGGGGTGGGGACATCGGGATACGAGCAGTACTTC. Protein product: CSASGVGTSGYEQYF.

The V gene is TRBV3-1 (or the pseudogene TRBV3-2), the J gene TRBJ2-3, with D unresolved. The germline gives CDR1 LGHDT, CDR2 YNNKEL (reference sequence). The CDR3 has 13 residues. V gave up 5 bases and J gave up 4 bases, with 10 bases separating them. This chain's CDR3 is CASSSRLPDTQYF. In DNA, the CDR3 is TGTGCCAGCAGCTCCCGACTCCCAGATACGCAGTATTTT.

The chain couples TRBV21-1 to TRBJ2-7; TRBD2, as called in the table, went unchecked against the DNA. TRBV21-1 is assigned pseudogene status. There are 14 residues in the CDR3. CDR3 in DNA: TGTGCCAGCGCCCGAGGGGAACGGGAGAACGAGCAGTACTTC. Its translation is CASARGERENEQYF.

The genes are TRBV30 and TRBJ1-4, with a tentative D call TRBD1 (5 bases). This CDR3 has 13 residues. V was clipped by 1 base and J by 4 bases, with 7 bases between them. Germline CDR1 reads GTSNPN; CDR2 reads SVGIG (reference sequence). The CDR3, as DNA: TGTGCCTGGAGTGGACAGATTAATGAAAAACTGTTTTTT. It yields the protein CAWSGQINEKLFF.

This chain links TRBV19 with TRBJ1-1; TRBD1 might be the D (6 bases). V lost 5 bases and J lost 1, with 14 bases in between. The CDR3 spans 15 residues. Germline V lookup: CDR1 LNHDA, CDR2 SQIVND (reference sequence). The CDR3 protein is CASSPQKGQNTEAFF. Written as DNA, the CDR3 is TGTGCCAGTAGTCCTCAAAAGGGACAGAACACTGAAGCTTTCTTT. Using reference TRBV19 and TRBJ1-1 for the parts outside the CDR3, the full variable domain is DGGITQSPKYLFRKEGQNVTLSCEQNLNHDAMYWYRQDPGQGLRLIYYSQIVNDFQKGDIAEGYSVSREKKESFPLTVTSAQKNPTAFYLCASSPQKGQNTEAFFGQGTRLTVV.

This sequence joins TRBV3-1 (or the pseudogene TRBV3-2) and TRBJ1-1, with 7 nucleotides matching TRBD1. In germline, CDR1 is LGHDT, CDR2 YNNKEL (reference sequence). Unmatched junction bases numbered 10, after V lost 4 bases and J lost 8 bases. The CDR3 spans 14 residues. The CDR3 nucleotides read TGTGCCAGCAGCCCGAAAACAGGGGTCGGGGAAGCTTTCTTT. This sequence encodes CASSPKTGVGEAFF.

The chain is built from TRBV3-1 (or the pseudogene TRBV3-2) and TRBJ2-5; D ambiguous. The V end lost 4 bases, the J end lost 4 bases, and 10 bases lay between the germline ends. This CDR3 has 13 residues. Per the germline V gene, CDR1 is LGHDT and CDR2 is YNNKEL (reference sequence). The CDR3: CASSRGASETQYF. For the CDR3, the DNA is TGTGCCAGCAGCCGCGGTGCTTCAGAGACCCAGTACTTC.

The CDR3 region has the DNA TGTGCCAGCAGTCGCGACAGGGTGGGCAATCAGCCCCAGCATTTT. It codes for CASSRDRVGNQPQHF. The gene calls are TRBV28 and TRBJ1-5; 7 nucleotides match TRBD1. The J segment lost 2 bases and the V segment lost 5 bases, leaving 6 bases of the junction unmatched. This CDR3 has 15 residues. Germline V gene lookup returns CDR1 MDHEN and CDR2 SYDVKM.

CDR3 sequence: CATQPGHSTGTEKLFF. CDR3 nucleotides: TGTGCCACTCAACCGGGACACTCGACGGGGACAGAAAAACTGTTTTTT. The genes are TRBV19 and TRBJ1-4; tentative D call: TRBD1 (6 bases). Trimming left V 10 bases short and J 8 bases short, with 26 bases between. From germline, CDR1 is LNHDA and CDR2 SQIVND (reference sequence). CDR3 length: 16 amino acids.

The chain combines TRBV6-9 with TRBJ2-7; 7 bases are shared with TRBD2. There are 15 residues in the CDR3. The J segment lost 6 bases and the V segment lost 7 bases, leaving 15 bases of the junction unmatched. Germline V gene lookup returns CDR1 MNHGY and CDR2 SVAAGI. The chain's CDR3 is CASTLRLAQTPEQYF. Here the CDR3 DNA reads TGTGCCAGCACCCTACGACTAGCTCAAACTCCCGAGCAGTACTTC.

This chain uses TRBV7-9 with TRBJ2-5, with 9 nucleotides matching TRBD1. This CDR3 contains 18 residues. The ends lost 2 bases at V and 5 bases at J; junction bases unmatched: 15. CDR1 and CDR2 (germline): SEHNR, FQNEAQ (reference sequence). The CDR3, as DNA: TGTGCCAGCAGCTTATCTTTCCGAAAGACAGGGGGGAGGGAGACCCAGTACTTC. Protein: CASSLSFRKTGGRETQYF.

The V call is TRBV9, the J call TRBJ2-3; 9 nucleotides match TRBD1. The J segment lost 5 bases and the V segment lost 2 bases, leaving 12 bases of the junction unmatched. Germline V lookup: CDR1 SGDLS, CDR2 YYNGEE. This CDR3 has 17 residues. CDR3 sequence: CASSVAGTGRERDTQYF. CDR3 nucleotide sequence: TGTGCCAGCAGCGTGGCAGGGACAGGGAGGGAGCGAGATACGCAGTATTTT.